Given below is one TCR beta chain in context. In germline, CDR1 is SQVTM, CDR2 ANQGSEA. This CDR3 has 16 residues. V was trimmed by 3 bases and J by 3 bases, leaving 20 bases between them. This specimen comes from a study of PD-1 blockade in classical Hodgkin lymphoma. Measured with immunoSEQ multiplex PCR; TCRdb has only the in-frame clones, and not every one. The sample holds roughly 140,000 clones; approximately 72% are singletons and the top ten take roughly 9.8%. Every patient was affected by relapse after autologous stem cell transplantation, while exposure to brentuximab vedotin was not uniform.

This TCR was sampled from a human donor with classical Hodgkin lymphoma. The material sequenced was peripheral blood mononuclear cells (PBMCs), taken before the second cycle of nivolumab. The genes are TRBV29-1 and TRBJ1-1; tentatively, D is TRBD1 (5 bases). The CDR3 reads CSVDLGGTRLYTEAFF. Here the CDR3 DNA reads TGCAGCGTTGACCTGGGGGGGACGCGTCTCTACACTGAAGCTTTCTTT. The whole variable domain, filled in from reference TRBV29-1 and TRBJ1-1, reads SAVISQKPSRDICQRGTSLTIQCQVDSQVTMMFWYRQQPGQSLTLIATANQGSEATYESGFVIDKFPISRPNLTFSTLTVSNMSPEDSSIYLCSVDLGGTRLYTEAFFGQGTRLTVV.